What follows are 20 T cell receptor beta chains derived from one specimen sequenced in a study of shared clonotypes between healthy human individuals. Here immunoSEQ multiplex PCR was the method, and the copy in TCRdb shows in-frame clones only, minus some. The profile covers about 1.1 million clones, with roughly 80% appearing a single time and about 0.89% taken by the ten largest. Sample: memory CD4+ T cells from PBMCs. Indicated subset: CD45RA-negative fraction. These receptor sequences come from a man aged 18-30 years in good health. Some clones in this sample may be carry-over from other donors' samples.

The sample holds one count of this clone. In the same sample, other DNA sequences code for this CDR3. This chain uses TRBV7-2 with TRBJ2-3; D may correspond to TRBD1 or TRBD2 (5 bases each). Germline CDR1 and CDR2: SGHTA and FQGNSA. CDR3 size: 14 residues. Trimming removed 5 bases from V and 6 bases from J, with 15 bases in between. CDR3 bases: TGTGCCAGCAGCCCCGGGACGGGTTCCGATACGCAGTATTTT. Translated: CASSPGTGSDTQYF.

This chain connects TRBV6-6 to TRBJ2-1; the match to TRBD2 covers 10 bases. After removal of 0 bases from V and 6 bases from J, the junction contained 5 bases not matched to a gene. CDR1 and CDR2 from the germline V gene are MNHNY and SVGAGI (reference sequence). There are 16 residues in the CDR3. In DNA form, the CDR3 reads TGTGCCAGCAGTTACTCGAGGCTAGCGGGAGTCAATGAGCAGTTCTTC. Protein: CASSYSRLAGVNEQFF.

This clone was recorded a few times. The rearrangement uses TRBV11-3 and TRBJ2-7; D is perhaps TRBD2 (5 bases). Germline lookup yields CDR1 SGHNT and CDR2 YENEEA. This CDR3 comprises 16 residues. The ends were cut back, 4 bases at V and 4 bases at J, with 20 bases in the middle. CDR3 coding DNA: TGTGCCAGCAGCTCTCCCCCAACTAGTACGGGTTACGAGCAGTACTTC. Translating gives CASSSPPTSTGYEQYF.

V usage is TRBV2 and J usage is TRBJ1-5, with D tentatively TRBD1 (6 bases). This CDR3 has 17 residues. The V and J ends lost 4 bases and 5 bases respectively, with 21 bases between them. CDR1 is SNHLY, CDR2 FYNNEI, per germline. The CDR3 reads CASSGVVAGASYQPQHF. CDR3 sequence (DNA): TGTGCCAGCAGTGGGGTCGTCGCGGGGGCCTCCTATCAGCCCCAGCATTTT. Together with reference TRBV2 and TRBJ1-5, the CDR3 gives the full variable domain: EPEVTQTPSHQVTQMGQEVILRCVPISNHLYFYWYRQILGQKVEFLVSFYNNEISEKSEIFDDQFSVERPDGSNFTLKIRSTKLEDSAMYFCASSGVVAGASYQPQHFGDGTRLSIL.

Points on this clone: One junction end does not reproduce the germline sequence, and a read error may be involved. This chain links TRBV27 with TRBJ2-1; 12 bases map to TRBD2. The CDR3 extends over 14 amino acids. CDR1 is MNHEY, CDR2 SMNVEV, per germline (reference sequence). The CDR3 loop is CASSSDPSGRAIVF. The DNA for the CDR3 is TGTGCCAGCAGTTCTGACCCTAGCGGGAGGGCCATTGTCTTC.

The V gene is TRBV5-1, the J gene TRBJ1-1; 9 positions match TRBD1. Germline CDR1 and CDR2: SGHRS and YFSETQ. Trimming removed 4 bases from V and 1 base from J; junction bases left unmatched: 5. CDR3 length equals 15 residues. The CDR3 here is CASSLGTGSNTEAFF. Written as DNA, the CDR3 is TGCGCCAGCAGCCTTGGGACAGGGTCGAACACTGAAGCTTTCTTT.

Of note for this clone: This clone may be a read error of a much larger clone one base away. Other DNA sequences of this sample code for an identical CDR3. The CDR3 loop is CAWSEGTSGTQRQFF. DNA for the CDR3: TGTGCTTGGAGCGAAGGGACTAGCGGGACCCAGAGGCAGTTCTTC. The chain is built from TRBV30 and TRBJ2-1, with 13 bases fitting TRBD2. CDR1 GTSNPN and CDR2 SVGIG come from the germline V gene (reference sequence). This CDR3 comprises 15 residues.

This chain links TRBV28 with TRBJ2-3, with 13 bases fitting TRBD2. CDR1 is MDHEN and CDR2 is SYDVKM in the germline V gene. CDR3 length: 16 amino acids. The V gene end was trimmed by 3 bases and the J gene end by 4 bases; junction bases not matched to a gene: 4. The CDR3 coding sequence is TGTGCCAGCAGTTTGGGACTAGCGGGGAACTCAGATACGCAGTATTTT. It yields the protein CASSLGLAGNSDTQYF.

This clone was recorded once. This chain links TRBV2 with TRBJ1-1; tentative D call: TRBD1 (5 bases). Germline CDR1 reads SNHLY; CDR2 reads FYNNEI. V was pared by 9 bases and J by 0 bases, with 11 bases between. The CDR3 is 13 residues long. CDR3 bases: TGTGCCAGTTCGACAGAAATGAACACTGAAGCTTTCTTT. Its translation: CASSTEMNTEAFF.

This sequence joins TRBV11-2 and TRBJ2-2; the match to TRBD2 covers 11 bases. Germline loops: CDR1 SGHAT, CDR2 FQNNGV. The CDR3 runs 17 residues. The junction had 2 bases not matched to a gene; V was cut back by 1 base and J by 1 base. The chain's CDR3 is CASSLVTSGRNTGELFF. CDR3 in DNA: TGTGCCAGCAGCTTAGTCACTAGCGGGAGGAACACCGGGGAGCTGTTTTTT.

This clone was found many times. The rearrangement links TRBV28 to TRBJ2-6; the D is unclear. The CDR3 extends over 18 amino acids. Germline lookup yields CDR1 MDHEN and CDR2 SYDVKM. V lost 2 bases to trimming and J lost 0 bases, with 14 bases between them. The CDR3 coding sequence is TGTGCCAGCAGTTTACCTTTATCCTTAAGCTCTGGGGCCAACGTCCTGACTTTC. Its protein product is CASSLPLSLSSGANVLTF.

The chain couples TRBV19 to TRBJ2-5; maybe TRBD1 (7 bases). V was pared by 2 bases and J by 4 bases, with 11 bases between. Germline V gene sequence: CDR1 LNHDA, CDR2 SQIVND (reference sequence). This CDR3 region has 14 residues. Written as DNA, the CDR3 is TGTGCCAGTAGTATAATGCAGGGGGGAGAGACCCAGTACTTC. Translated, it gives CASSIMQGGETQYF.

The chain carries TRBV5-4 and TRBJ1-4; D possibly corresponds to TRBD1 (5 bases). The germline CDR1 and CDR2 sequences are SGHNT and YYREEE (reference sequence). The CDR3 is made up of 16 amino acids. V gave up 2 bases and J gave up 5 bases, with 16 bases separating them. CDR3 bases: TGTGCCAGCAGCTTTGGTGGGCCCGGGGGGAATGAAAAACTGTTTTTT. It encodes CASSFGGPGGNEKLFF.

The DNA for the CDR3 is TGTGCCAGCAGTGATCGGGCAGGGAGTTATGGCTACACCTTC. Translated: CASSDRAGSYGYTF. The V call is TRBV6-1, the J call TRBJ1-2, with TRBD1 as a possible D gene (5 bases). Trimming took 3 bases from V and 5 from J, leaving 13 bases between them. Looked up from germline, CDR1 is MNHNS and CDR2 is SASEGT. The CDR3 spans 14 residues.

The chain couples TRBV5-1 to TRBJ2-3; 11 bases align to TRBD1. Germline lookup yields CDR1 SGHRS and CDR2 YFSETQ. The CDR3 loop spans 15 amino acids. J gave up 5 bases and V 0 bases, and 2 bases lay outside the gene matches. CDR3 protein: CASSLAGTGGDTQYF. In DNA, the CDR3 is TGCGCCAGCAGCTTGGCGGGGACAGGGGGAGATACGCAGTATTTT.

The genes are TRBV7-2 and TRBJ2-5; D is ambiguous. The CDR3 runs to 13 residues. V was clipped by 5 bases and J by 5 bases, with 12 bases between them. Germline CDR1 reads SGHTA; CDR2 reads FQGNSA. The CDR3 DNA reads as TGTGCCAGCAGCGGCCATAGATCTGAGACCCAGTACTTC. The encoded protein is CASSGHRSETQYF.

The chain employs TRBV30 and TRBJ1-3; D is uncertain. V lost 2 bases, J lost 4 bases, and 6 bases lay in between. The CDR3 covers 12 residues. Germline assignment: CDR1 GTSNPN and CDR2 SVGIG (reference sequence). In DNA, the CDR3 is TGTGCCTGGAGTCCTATAGGAAACACCATATATTTT. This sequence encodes CAWSPIGNTIYF. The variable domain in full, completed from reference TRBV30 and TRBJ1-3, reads SQTIHQWPATLVQPVGSPLSLECTVEGTSNPNLYWYRQAAGRGLQLLFYSVGIGQISSEVPQNLSASRPQDRQFILSSKKLLLSDSGFYLCAWSPIGNTIYFGEGSWLTVV.

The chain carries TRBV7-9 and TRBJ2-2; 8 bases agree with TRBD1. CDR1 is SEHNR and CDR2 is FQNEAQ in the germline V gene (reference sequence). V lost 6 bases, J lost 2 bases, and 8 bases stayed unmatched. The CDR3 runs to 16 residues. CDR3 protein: CASSFRQGANTGELFF. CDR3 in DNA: TGTGCCAGCAGTTTTCGTCAGGGGGCTAACACCGGGGAGCTGTTTTTT.

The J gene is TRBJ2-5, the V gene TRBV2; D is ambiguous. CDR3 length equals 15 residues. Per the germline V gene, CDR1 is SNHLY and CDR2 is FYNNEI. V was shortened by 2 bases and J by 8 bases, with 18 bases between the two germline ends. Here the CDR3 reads CASSERVVGKVTQYF. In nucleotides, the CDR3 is TGTGCCAGCAGTGAACGGGTAGTAGGGAAGGTCACCCAGTACTTC. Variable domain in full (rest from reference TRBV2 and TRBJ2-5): EPEVTQTPSHQVTQMGQEVILRCVPISNHLYFYWYRQILGQKVEFLVSFYNNEISEKSEIFDDQFSVERPDGSNFTLKIRSTKLEDSAMYFCASSERVVGKVTQYFGPGTRLLVL.

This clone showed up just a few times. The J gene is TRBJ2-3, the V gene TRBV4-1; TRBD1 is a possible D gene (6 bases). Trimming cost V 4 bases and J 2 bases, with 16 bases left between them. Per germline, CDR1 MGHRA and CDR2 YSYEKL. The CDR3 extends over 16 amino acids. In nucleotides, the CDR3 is TGCGCCAGCAGCCCGAGTCAGGGGCCCCTCACAGATACGCAGTATTTT. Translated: CASSPSQGPLTDTQYF.